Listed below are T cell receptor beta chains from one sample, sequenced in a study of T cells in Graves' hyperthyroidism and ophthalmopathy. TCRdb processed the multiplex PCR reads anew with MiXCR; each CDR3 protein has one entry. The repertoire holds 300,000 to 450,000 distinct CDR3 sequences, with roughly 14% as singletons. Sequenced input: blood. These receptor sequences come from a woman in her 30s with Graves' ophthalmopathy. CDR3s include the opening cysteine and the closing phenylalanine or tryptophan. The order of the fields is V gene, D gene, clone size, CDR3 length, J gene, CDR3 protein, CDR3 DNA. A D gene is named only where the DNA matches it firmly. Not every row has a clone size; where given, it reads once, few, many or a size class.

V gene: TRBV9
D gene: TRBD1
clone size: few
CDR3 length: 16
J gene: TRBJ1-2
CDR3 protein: CASSPAQGAGLYGYTF
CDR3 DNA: TGTGCCAGCAGCCCCGCACAGGGGGCTGGTCTCTATGGCTACACCTTC

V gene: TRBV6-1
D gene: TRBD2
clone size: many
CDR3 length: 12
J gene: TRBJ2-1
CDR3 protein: CASRGRGDEQFF
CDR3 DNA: TGTGCCAGCAGGGGCCGGGGGGATGAGCAGTTCTTC

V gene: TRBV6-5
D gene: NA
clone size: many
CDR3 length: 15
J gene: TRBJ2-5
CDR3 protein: CASSYSMWQGETQYF
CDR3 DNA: TGTGCCAGCAGTTACTCGATGTGGCAGGGGGAGACCCAGTACTTC

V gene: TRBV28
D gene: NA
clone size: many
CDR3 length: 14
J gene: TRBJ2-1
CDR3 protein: CASSPRQEGGSQFF
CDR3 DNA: TGTGCCAGCAGCCCTCGCCAGGAGGGGGGATCTCAGTTCTTC

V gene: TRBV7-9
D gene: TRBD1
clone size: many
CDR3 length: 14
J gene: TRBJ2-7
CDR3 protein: CASRPDRVGSEQYF
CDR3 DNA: TGTGCCAGCAGGCCGGACAGGGTAGGCAGTGAGCAGTACTTC

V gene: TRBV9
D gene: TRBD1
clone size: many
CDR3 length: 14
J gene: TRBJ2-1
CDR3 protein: CASSPGQGSNEQFF
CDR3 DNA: TGTGCCAGCAGCCCGGGACAGGGGTCAAATGAGCAGTTCTTC

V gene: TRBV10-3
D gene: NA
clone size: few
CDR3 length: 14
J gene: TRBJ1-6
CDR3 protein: CAIRTDSYNSPLHF
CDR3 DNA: TGTGCCATCAGGACGGACTCCTATAATTCACCCCTCCACTTT

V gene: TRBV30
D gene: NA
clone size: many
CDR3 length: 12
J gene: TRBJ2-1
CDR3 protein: CAWSRDYNEQFF
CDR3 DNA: TGTGCCTGGAGTAGGGATTACAATGAGCAGTTCTTC

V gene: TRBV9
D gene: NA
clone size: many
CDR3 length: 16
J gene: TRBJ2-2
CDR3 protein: CASSVDNEAYTGELFF
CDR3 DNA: TGTGCCAGCAGCGTAGATAATGAAGCGTACACCGGGGAGCTGTTTTTT

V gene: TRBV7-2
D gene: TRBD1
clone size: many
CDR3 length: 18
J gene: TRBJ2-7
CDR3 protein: CASSLSGTGGGYLSEQYF
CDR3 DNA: TGTGCCAGCAGCTTATCTGGGACAGGGGGCGGTTATTTATCCGAGCAGTACTTC

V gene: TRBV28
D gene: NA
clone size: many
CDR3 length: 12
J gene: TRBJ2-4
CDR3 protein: CASSYIENIQYF
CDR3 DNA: TGTGCCAGCAGTTACATAGAGAACATTCAGTACTTC

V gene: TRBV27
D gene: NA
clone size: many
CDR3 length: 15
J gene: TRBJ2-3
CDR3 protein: CASSLGGRRTDTQYF
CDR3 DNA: TGTGCCAGCAGTTTAGGGGGAAGGCGGACAGATACGCAGTATTTT

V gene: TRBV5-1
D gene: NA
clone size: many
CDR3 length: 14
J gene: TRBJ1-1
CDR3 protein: CASSLGDSYTEAFF
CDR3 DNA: TGCGCCAGCAGTTTGGGCGACAGTTATACTGAAGCTTTCTTT

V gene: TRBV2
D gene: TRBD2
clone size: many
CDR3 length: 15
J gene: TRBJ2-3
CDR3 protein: CASSELAGGADTQYF
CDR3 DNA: TGTGCCAGCAGTGAACTAGCGGGGGGAGCTGATACGCAGTATTTT

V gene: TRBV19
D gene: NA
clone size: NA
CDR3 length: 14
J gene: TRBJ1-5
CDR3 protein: CASSLLTDNQPQHF
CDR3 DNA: TGTGCCAGTAGCTTGTTGACCGATAATCAGCCCCAGCATTTT

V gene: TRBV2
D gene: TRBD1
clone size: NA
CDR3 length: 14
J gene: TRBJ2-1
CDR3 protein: CASSTGQGRNEQFF
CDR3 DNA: TGTGCCAGCAGTACCGGACAGGGCCGGAATGAGCAGTTCTTC

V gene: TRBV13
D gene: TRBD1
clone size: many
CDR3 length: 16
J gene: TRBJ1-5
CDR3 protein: CASSRTGQGANQPQHF
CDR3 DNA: TGTGCCAGCAGCCGCACCGGACAGGGCGCCAATCAGCCCCAGCATTTT

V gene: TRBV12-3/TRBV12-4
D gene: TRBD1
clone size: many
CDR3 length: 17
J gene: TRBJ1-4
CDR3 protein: CASTYDRGIATNEKLFF
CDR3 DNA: TGTGCCAGCACCTACGACAGGGGGATTGCAACTAATGAAAAACTGTTTTTT

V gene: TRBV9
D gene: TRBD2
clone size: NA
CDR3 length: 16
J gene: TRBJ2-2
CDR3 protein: CASSTGSGGVTGELFF
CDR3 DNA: TGTGCCAGCAGCACCGGTAGCGGGGGGGTCACCGGGGAGCTGTTTTTT

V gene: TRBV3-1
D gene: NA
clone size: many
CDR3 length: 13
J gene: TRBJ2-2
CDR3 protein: CASTYGNTGELFF
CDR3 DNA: TGTGCCAGCACCTACGGGAACACCGGGGAGCTGTTTTTT

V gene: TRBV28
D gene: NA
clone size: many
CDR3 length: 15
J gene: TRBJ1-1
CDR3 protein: CASMRTRSKNTEAFF
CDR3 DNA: TGTGCCAGCATGCGGACGAGAAGTAAGAACACTGAAGCTTTCTTT

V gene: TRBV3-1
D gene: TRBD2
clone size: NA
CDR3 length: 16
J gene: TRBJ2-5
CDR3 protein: CASSARTSGLQETQYF
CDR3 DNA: TGTGCCAGCAGCGCACGGACTAGCGGGCTTCAAGAGACCCAGTACTTC

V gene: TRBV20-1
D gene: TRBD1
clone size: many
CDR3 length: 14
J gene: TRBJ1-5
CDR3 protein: CSAFPRDRGQPQHF
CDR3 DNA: TGCAGTGCTTTCCCCCGGGACAGGGGTCAGCCCCAGCATTTT

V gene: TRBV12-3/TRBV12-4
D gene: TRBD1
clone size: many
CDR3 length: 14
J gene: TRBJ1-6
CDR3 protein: CASRIDRGYSPLHF
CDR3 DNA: TGTGCCAGCAGGATCGACAGGGGCTACTCACCCCTCCACTTT

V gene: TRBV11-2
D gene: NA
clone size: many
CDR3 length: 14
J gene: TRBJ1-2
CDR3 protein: CASSLEHGGGGYTF
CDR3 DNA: TGTGCCAGCAGCTTAGAACACGGAGGAGGTGGCTACACCTTC

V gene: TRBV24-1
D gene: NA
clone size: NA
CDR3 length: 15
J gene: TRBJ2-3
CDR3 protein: CATSDGDGYTDTQYF
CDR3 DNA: TGTGCCACCAGTGACGGGGACGGATACACAGATACGCAGTATTTT

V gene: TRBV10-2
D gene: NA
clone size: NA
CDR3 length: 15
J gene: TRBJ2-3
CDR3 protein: CASRRLESRTDTQYF
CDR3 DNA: TGCGCCAGCAGACGACTAGAGTCTCGTACAGATACGCAGTATTTT

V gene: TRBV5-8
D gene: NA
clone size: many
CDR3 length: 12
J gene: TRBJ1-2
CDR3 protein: CASSRRQEGYTF
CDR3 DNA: TGTGCCAGCAGCCGACGACAGGAGGGCTACACCTTC

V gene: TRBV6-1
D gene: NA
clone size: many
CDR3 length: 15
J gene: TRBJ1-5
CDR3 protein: CASSEALWHNQPQHF
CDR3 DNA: TGTGCCAGCAGTGAAGCGCTTTGGCATAATCAGCCCCAGCATTTT

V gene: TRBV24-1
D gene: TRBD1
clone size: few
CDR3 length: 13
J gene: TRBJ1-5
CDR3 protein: CATSEVTRGPLYF
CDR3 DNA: TGTGCCACCAGTGAGGTGACCAGGGGGCCTTTGTATTTT

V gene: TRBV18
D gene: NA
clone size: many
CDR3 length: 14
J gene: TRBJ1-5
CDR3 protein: CASSPQGGNQPQHF
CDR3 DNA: TGTGCCAGCTCACCCCAGGGAGGCAATCAGCCCCAGCATTTT

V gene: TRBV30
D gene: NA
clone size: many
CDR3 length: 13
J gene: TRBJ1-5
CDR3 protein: CAWSKGVNQPQHF
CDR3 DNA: TGTGCCTGGAGTAAGGGGGTCAATCAGCCCCAGCATTTT

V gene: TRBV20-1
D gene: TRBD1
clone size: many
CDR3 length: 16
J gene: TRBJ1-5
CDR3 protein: CSASVGTGGTEGPQHF
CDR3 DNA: TGCAGTGCTAGTGTTGGGACAGGGGGTACTGAGGGGCCCCAGCATTTT

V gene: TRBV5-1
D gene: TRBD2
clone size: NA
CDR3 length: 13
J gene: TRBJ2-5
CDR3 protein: CASSFGGFETQYF
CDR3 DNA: TGTGCCAGCAGCTTCGGGGGGTTCGAGACCCAGTACTTC

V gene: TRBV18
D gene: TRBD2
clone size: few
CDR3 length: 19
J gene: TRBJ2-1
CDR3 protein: CASSLKGLAGGSSYNEQFF
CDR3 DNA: TGTGCCAGCTCACTCAAGGGACTAGCGGGGGGGAGCTCCTACAATGAGCAGTTCTTC

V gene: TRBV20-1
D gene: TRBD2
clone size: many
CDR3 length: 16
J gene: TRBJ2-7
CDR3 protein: CSARDRERGASYEQYF
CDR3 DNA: TGCAGTGCTAGAGATCGGGAGCGGGGGGCCAGCTACGAGCAGTACTTC

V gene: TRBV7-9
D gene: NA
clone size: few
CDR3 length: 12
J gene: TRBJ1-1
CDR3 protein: CASSLGMGEAFF
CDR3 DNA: TGTGCCAGCAGCTTGGGGATGGGTGAAGCTTTCTTT

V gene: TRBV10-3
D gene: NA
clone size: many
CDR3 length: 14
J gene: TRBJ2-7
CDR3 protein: CAISGRQEDNEQYF
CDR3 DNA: TGTGCCATCAGTGGAAGACAGGAAGACAACGAGCAGTACTTC

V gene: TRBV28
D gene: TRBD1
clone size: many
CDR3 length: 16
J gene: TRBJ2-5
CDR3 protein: CASSLEVTGGKETQYF
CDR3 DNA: TGTGCCAGCAGCTTAGAGGTGACAGGGGGGAAGGAGACCCAGTACTTC

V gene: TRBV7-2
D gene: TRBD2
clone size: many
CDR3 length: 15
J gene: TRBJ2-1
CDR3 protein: CASSLGGGAGYEQFF
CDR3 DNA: TGTGCCAGCAGCTTAGGCGGGGGGGCCGGGTATGAGCAGTTCTTC

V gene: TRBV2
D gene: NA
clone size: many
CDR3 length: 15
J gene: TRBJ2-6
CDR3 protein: CATRDTRSGANVLTF
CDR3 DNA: TGTGCCACCCGGGACACTCGCTCTGGGGCCAACGTCCTGACTTTC